The 3 T cell receptor beta chains presented below share a single source sample, sequenced in a study of technical replicates of blood from four donors. TCRdb's table, derived via immunoSEQ multiplex PCR, lists solely in-frame clones and lacks some. This table holds roughly 80,000 clones, 96% found once. Material: T cells isolated from PBMCs. Receptors originate from a human donor in good health.

V usage is TRBV11-2 and J usage is TRBJ2-7; D is perhaps TRBD1 (6 bases). This CDR3 comprises 14 residues. The germline V and J ends were trimmed by 6 bases and 3 bases, with 15 bases remaining between them. Per the germline V gene, CDR1 is SGHAT and CDR2 is FQNNGV. The chain's CDR3 is CASRYLKQGYEQYF. DNA for the CDR3: TGTGCCAGCAGGTACCTGAAACAGGGCTACGAGCAGTACTTC.

V is TRBV11-1 and J is TRBJ2-5, with D possibly matching TRBD1 (6 bases). Germline V gene data show CDR1 as SGHAT and CDR2 as FQDESV (reference sequence). The CDR3 has 14 amino acids. V shed 5 bases and J shed 8 bases, with 18 bases lying between them. The CDR3 sequence: CASSPGQGKETQYF. The DNA for the CDR3 is TGTGCCAGCAGCCCAGGGCAGGGGAAGGAAACCCAGTACTTC.

This clone was observed a handful of times. The chain carries TRBV29-1 and TRBJ2-5; 10 bases line up with TRBD2. The length of the CDR3 is 16 residues. V dropped 6 bases and J dropped 4; count of bases not matched to a gene: 14. Germline values: CDR1 SQVTM, CDR2 ANQGSEA. The CDR3 loop reads CSVDGVAGGLGETQYF. The CDR3 bases are TGCAGCGTGGACGGAGTAGCGGGAGGTTTAGGAGAGACCCAGTACTTC.